The rows below give T cell receptor beta chains drawn from one sample of a study of T-cell reconstitution after alpha-beta-depleted transplantation in children. TCRdb reprocessed the PCR reads via MiXCR and lists one record per CDR3 protein. The sample lists fewer than 1 million distinct CDR3 sequences; about 16% were seen once. The sample here was PBMCs, mostly from graft donor cells, taken 360 days after TCRalphabeta/CD19-depleted stem cell transplant. These receptors were taken from a male patient aged 10-17 years who had a stem cell transplant for acute lymphoblastic leukemia, so the T cells may come from the graft donor. CDR3s include the opening cysteine and the closing phenylalanine or tryptophan. The order of the fields is J gene, CDR3 length, D gene, clone size, V gene, CDR3 protein, CDR3 DNA. The D gene is left open where the match is weak. Some rows have no size entry. The others give once, few or many, or a class for an expanded clone.

TRBJ2-3 13 . . TRBV6-1 CASRTGRSDTQYF TGTGCCAGCAGAACGGGAAGGTCAGATACGCAGTATTTT
TRBJ1-3 15 . . TRBV3-1 CASSLASSSGNTIYF TGTGCCAGCAGCCTAGCGAGCTCCTCTGGAAACACCATATATTTT
TRBJ2-1 16 TRBD2 few TRBV7-9 CASSFAAGGPYNEQFF TGTGCCAGCAGCTTTGCAGCGGGAGGCCCATACAATGAGCAGTTCTTC
TRBJ2-1 11 . . TRBV3-1 CASSETREQFF TGTGCCAGCAGCGAGACTAGGGAGCAGTTCTTC
TRBJ2-3 17 . few TRBV27 CASRGEGIIINTDTQYF TGTGCCAGCAGGGGAGAAGGGATCATAATTAACACAGATACGCAGTATTTT
TRBJ2-7 13 . . TRBV4-1 CASSQGQRHEQYF TGCGCCAGCAGCCAAGGTCAAAGACACGAGCAGTACTTC
TRBJ2-3 14 . . TRBV5-5 CASSSPTGTDTQYF TGTGCCAGCAGCTCACCTACAGGGACCGATACGCAGTATTTT
TRBJ1-1 16 . . TRBV18 CASSPPSSAMNTEAFF TGTGCCAGCTCACCACCGTCGTCGGCCATGAACACTGAAGCTTTCTTT
TRBJ2-5 14 . few TRBV18 CASSPQALQETQYF TGTGCCAGCTCACCACAGGCTCTCCAAGAGACCCAGTACTTC
TRBJ1-4 17 . . TRBV4-1 CASSQQGYFATNEKLFF TGCGCCAGCAGCCAACAGGGCTATTTTGCAACTAATGAAAAACTGTTTTTT
TRBJ2-3 16 TRBD2 . TRBV5-1 CASSPLAGEDPDTQYF TGCGCCAGCAGCCCACTAGCGGGAGAAGACCCAGATACGCAGTATTTT
TRBJ2-3 16 . few TRBV6-2/TRBV6-3 CASSYLYGIKGDTQYF TGTGCCAGCAGTTACCTCTACGGGATTAAGGGAGATACGCAGTATTTT
TRBJ2-7 11 . many TRBV10-3 CAISGFNEQYF TGTGCCATCAGTGGCTTCAACGAGCAGTACTTC
TRBJ2-2 16 TRBD2 . TRBV20-1 CSARDHPSGRPGELFF TGCAGTGCTAGAGATCACCCTAGCGGGAGGCCCGGGGAGCTGTTTTTT
TRBJ2-7 13 TRBD1 . TRBV20-1 CSAWSGGLYEQYF TGCAGTGCTTGGTCAGGGGGCCTCTACGAGCAGTACTTC
TRBJ2-7 14 TRBD1 . TRBV5-1 CASSLEGQGFEQYF TGCGCCAGCAGCTTGGAGGGACAGGGGTTCGAGCAGTACTTC
TRBJ2-7 16 TRBD2 few TRBV5-1 CASSRRTSGTTYEQYF TGCGCCAGCAGCAGGAGGACTAGCGGGACGACCTACGAGCAGTACTTC
TRBJ1-1 17 TRBD1 . TRBV5-1 CASSYGQGAAGGTEAFF TGCGCCAGCAGCTACGGACAGGGGGCCGCGGGGGGCACTGAAGCTTTCTTT
TRBJ2-2 14 . many TRBV6-1 CASSRTDRGGELFF TGTGCCAGCAGTCGGACTGATAGGGGCGGGGAGCTGTTTTTT
TRBJ1-4 14 . . TRBV7-6 CASSPTRTNEKLFF TGTGCCAGCAGCCCCACTAGAACTAATGAAAAACTGTTTTTT
TRBJ2-1 14 TRBD2 . TRBV20-1 CSARRLAGGGVQFF TGCAGTGCTAGAAGACTAGCGGGAGGGGGAGTGCAGTTCTTC
TRBJ1-3 16 . few TRBV12-3/TRBV12-4 CASSFPFGDPGNTIYF TGTGCCAGCAGTTTCCCTTTCGGAGACCCTGGAAACACCATATATTTT
TRBJ2-7 14 . few TRBV12-3/TRBV12-4 CASSLVGLAKEQYF TGTGCCAGCAGTTTGGTGGGGCTAGCGAAGGAGCAGTACTTC
TRBJ2-1 10 . . TRBV29-1 CSVSDLEQFF TGCAGCGTTTCTGATTTGGAGCAGTTCTTC
TRBJ1-1 13 . few TRBV7-9 CASSSFRGTEAFF TGTGCCAGCAGCTCGTTCAGGGGCACTGAAGCTTTCTTT
TRBJ2-5 14 . few TRBV7-8 CASSFVGRRETQYF TGTGCCAGCAGCTTCGTGGGCAGGCGAGAGACCCAGTACTTC
TRBJ2-7 17 TRBD2 . TRBV20-1 CSASRGKFGRAPSEQYF TGCAGTGCTAGCCGCGGAAAATTCGGGAGGGCCCCATCCGAGCAGTACTTC
TRBJ2-7 14 . . TRBV13 CASSAPSLAPEQYF TGTGCCAGCAGCGCTCCCTCCCTAGCGCCCGAGCAGTACTTC
TRBJ2-3 16 . many TRBV5-6 CASSLMRGRGTDTQYF TGTGCCAGCAGCTTGATGAGGGGTCGTGGCACAGATACGCAGTATTTT
TRBJ1-2 12 . . TRBV6-6 CASSYGLYGYTF TGTGCCAGCAGTTACGGCCTCTATGGCTACACCTTC
TRBJ2-6 13 . . TRBV29-1 CSVNPPGANVLTF TGCAGCGTAAACCCCCCTGGGGCCAACGTCCTGACTTTC
TRBJ2-7 14 . . TRBV25-1 CASSESEGPYEQYF TGTGCCAGCAGTGAATCGGAGGGGCCCTACGAGCAGTACTTC
TRBJ2-3 13 . few TRBV5-1 CASRLSSTDTQYF TGCGCCAGCAGGTTGTCGAGCACAGATACGCAGTATTTT
TRBJ2-2 18 TRBD2 few TRBV24-1 CATSAQGLAPPNTGELFF TGTGCCACCAGTGCCCAGGGACTAGCGCCCCCGAACACCGGGGAGCTGTTTTTT
TRBJ2-3 14 . few TRBV2 CASWGPLITDTQYF TGTGCCAGCTGGGGACCGCTAATCACAGATACGCAGTATTTT
TRBJ1-2 14 . many TRBV18 CASSPVTQGSGYTF TGTGCCAGCTCACCAGTTACGCAGGGGAGCGGTTACACCTTC
TRBJ2-2 13 . few TRBV5-1 CASSWTSPGELFF TGCGCCAGCAGCTGGACAAGCCCCGGGGAGCTGTTTTTT
TRBJ2-5 14 . few TRBV5-1 CASSLYSPQETQYF TGCGCCAGCAGCTTGTACAGCCCCCAAGAGACCCAGTACTTC
TRBJ2-2 12 . few TRBV9 CASSAGSGELFF TGTGCCAGCAGCGCTGGGTCCGGGGAGCTGTTTTTT
TRBJ2-7 12 . many TRBV10-3 CATTYGTYEQYF TGTGCCACCACTTATGGGACCTACGAGCAGTACTTC
TRBJ1-5 13 . many TRBV7-8 CASSFQGNQPQHF TGTGCCAGCAGCTTCCAGGGCAATCAGCCCCAGCATTTT
TRBJ2-3 12 . many TRBV5-1 CASSFPSDTQYF TGCGCCAGCAGCTTCCCGTCAGATACGCAGTATTTT
TRBJ2-7 15 . many TRBV7-9 CASSLLGGGYYEQYF TGTGCCAGCAGCCTCCTGGGGGGCGGTTACTACGAGCAGTACTTC
TRBJ2-2 15 . . TRBV5-1 CASSFSTSGAGELFF TGCGCCAGCAGCTTCAGTACAAGTGGAGCCGGGGAGCTGTTTTTT
TRBJ2-1 17 TRBD1 few TRBV10-3 CAISERLGDRADNEQFF TGTGCCATCAGTGAGAGACTGGGGGACAGGGCCGACAATGAGCAGTTCTTC
TRBJ1-5 15 TRBD1 . TRBV6-1 CASRSGQGRGQPQHF TGTGCCAGCAGGTCGGGACAGGGACGGGGTCAGCCCCAGCATTTT